This T cell receptor beta chain was recorded in a study of shared clonotypes between healthy human individuals. Study-level results: An anticipated effect of sequencing depth on clonotype sharing among donors was recognized. Few donors restricted represented genetic and exposure-history diversity.

J was trimmed by 8 bases and V by 3 bases; bases with no gene match: 10. The CDR3 is 16 amino acids. The V gene's germline CDR1 is SGHAT and CDR2 FQNNGV. The repertoire was sequenced with immunoSEQ multiplex PCR; TCRdb's copy has only in-frame clones and lacks some. The sample has about 490,000 clones; around 73% are singletons. About 90 million PBMCs supplied genomic DNA for unsorted samples. Regarding this clone: Its specificity is not known.

Material for sequencing was PBMCs. This rearrangement joins TRBV11-2 to TRBJ2-1; 10 bases are a match to TRBD2. This TCR derives from a woman aged 40 to 50 in good health. Some clones in this sample may be carry-over from other donors' samples. The CDR3 region is CASSLLSGRASHEQFF. The CDR3 DNA reads as TGTGCCAGCAGCTTGCTCAGCGGGAGGGCCTCCCATGAGCAGTTCTTC.